The source of this TCR beta chain is a study of blood T cell repertoires in COVID-19. About the research overall: The origin of the acute and convalescent COVID-19 samples was the United States, Italy and Spain. Nucleic acid was either cDNA or gDNA, and it came from T cells, B-cell-depleted T cells, or PBMCs.

In the original processing: By means of reference gene primer amplification, nucleated cell counts were estimated. Method: immunoSEQ multiplex PCR; TCRdb's copy keeps in-frame clones and lacks some. V and J calls and clone size are copied from that table; D and trimming were computed from the DNA. This table holds fewer than 45,000 clones, about 88% found once. The CDR3 is made up of 15 amino acids. Germline V CDR1 and CDR2: LNHDA, SQIVND (reference sequence). With 6 bases removed from V and 3 bases from J, the gap between germline ends came to 15 bases. The rearrangement links TRBV19 to TRBJ1-5; tentatively, D is TRBD1 (6 bases). The source of this sequence is a human donor in a cohort sampled during active COVID-19. Source material: peripheral blood. CDR3 region: CASSGDNSNNQPQHF. The DNA of the CDR3 is TGTGCCAGTAGCGGGGACAATTCGAACAATCAGCCCCAGCATTTT.